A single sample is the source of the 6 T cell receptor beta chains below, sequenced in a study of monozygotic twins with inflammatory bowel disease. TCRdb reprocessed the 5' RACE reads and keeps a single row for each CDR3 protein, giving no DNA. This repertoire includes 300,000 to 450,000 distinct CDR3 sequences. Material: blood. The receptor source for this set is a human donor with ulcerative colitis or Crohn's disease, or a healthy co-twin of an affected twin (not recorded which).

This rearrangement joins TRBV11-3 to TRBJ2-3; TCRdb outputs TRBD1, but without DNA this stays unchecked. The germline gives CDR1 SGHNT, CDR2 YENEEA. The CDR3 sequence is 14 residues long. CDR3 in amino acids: CASSLFQGADTQYF.

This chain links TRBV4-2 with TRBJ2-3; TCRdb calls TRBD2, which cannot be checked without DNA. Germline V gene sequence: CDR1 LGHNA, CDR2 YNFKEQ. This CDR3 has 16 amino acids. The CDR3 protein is CASSQEARLGTDTQYF.

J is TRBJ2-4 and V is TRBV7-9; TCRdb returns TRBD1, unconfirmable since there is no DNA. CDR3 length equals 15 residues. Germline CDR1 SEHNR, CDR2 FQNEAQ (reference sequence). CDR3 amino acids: CASSFAGGSGNIQYF. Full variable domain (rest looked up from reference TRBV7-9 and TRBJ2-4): DTGVSQNPRHKITKRGQNVTFRCDPISEHNRLYWYRQTLGQGPEFLTYFQNEAQLEKSRLLSDRFSAERPKGSFSTLEIQRTEQGDSAMYLCASSFAGGSGNIQYFGAGTRLSVL.

The CDR3 here is CASRPQGRTLSYEQYF. The rearrangement joins TRBV2 to TRBJ2-7; TCRdb indicates TRBD2, and absent DNA this call remains unverified. CDR1 is SNHLY and CDR2 is FYNNEI in the germline V gene. CDR3 length equals 16 residues.

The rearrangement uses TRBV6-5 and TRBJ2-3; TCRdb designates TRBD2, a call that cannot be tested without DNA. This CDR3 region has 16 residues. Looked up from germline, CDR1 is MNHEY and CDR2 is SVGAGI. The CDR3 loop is CASSYGAGGSTDTQYF.

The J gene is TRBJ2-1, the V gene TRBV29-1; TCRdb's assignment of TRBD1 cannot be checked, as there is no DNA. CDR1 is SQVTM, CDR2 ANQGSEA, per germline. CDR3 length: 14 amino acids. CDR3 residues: CSVVWGVGYNEQFF.